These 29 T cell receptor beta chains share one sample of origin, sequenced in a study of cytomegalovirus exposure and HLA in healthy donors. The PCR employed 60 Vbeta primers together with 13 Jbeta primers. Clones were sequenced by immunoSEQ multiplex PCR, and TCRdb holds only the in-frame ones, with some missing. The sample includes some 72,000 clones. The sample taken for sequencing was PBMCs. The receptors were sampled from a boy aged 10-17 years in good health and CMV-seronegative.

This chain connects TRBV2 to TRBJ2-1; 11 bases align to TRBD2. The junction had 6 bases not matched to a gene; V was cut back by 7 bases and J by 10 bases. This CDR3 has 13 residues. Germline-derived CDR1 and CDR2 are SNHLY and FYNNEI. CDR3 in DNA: TGTGCCAGCAAGGTGACTAGCGGGGACGAGCAGTTCTTC. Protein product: CASKVTSGDEQFF.

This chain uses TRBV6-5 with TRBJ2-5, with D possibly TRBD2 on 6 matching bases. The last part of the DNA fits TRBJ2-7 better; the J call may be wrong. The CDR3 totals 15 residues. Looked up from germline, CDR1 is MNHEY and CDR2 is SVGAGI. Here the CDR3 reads CASSYLGGAAYEQYF. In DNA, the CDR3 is TGTGCCAGCAGTTACTTAGGAGGGGCCGCCTACGAGCAGTACTTC.

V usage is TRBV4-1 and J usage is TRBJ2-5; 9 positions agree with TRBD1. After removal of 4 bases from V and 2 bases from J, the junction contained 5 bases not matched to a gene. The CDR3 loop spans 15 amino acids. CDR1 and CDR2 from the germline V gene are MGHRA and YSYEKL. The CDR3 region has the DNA TGCGCCAGCAGCCGACCGGGACAGGGACAAGAGACCCAGTACTTC. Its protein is CASSRPGQGQETQYF.

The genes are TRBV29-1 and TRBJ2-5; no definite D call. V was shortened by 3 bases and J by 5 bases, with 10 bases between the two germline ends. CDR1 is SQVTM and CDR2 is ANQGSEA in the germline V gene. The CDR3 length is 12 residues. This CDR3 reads CSVDNAAETQYF. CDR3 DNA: TGCAGCGTTGATAACGCCGCGGAGACCCAGTACTTC.

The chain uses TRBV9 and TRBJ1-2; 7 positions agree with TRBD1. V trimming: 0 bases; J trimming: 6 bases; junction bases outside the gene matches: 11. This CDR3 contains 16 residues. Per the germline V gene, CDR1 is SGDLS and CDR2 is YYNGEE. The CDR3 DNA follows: TGTGCCAGCAGCGTAGATCGCGGACAGGCCTTGAATGGCTACACCTTC. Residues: CASSVDRGQALNGYTF.

The DNA of the CDR3 is TGTGCCAGCCGACAGGAGGCAGGGGGTTTTTACGAGCAGTACTTC. It is translated as CASRQEAGGFYEQYF. The gene calls are TRBV6-5 and TRBJ2-7, with TRBD1 identical over 7 bases. The CDR3 is made up of 15 amino acids. The germline V gene has CDR1 MNHEY and CDR2 SVGAGI. Trimming at V came to 8 bases and at J to 4 bases, leaving 14 bases not matched to a gene.

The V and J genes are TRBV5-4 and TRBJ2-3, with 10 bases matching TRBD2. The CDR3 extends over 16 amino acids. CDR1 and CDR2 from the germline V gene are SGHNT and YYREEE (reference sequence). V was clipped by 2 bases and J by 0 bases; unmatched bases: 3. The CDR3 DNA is TGTGCCAGCAGCTTTAGCGGGGGGAGAAGCACAGATACGCAGTATTTT. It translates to CASSFSGGRSTDTQYF. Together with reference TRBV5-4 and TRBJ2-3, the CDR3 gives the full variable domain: ETGVTQSPTHLIKTRGQQVTLRCSSQSGHNTVSWYQQALGQGPQFIFQYYREEENGRGNFPPRFSGLQFPNYSSELNVNALELDDSALYLCASSFSGGRSTDTQYFGPGTRLTVL.

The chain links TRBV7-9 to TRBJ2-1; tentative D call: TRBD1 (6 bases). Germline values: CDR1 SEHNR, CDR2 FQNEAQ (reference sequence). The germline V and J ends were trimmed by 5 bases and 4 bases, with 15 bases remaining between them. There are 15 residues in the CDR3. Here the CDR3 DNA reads TGTGCCAGCAGCGGAGGACAGATTTTTTACAATGAGCAGTTCTTC. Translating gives CASSGGQIFYNEQFF.

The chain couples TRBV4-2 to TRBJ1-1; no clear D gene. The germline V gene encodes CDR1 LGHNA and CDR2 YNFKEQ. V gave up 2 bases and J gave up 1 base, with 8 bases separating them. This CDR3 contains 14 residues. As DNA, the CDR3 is TGTGCCAGCAGCCAAACAGCGGAGAACACTGAAGCTTTCTTT. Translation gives CASSQTAENTEAFF.

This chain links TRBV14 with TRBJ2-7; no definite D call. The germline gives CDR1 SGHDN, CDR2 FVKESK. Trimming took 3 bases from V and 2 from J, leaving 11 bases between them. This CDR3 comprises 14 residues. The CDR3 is CASSHSSVTYEQYF. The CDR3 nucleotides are TGTGCCAGCAGCCATTCCTCCGTTACCTACGAGCAGTACTTC.

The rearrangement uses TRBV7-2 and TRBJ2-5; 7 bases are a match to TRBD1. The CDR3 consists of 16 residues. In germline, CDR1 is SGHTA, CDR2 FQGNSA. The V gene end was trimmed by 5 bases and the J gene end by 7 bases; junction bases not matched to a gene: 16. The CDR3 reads CASSLKIGTAPRTQYF. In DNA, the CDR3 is TGTGCCAGCAGCCTCAAGATCGGGACAGCGCCAAGGACCCAGTACTTC. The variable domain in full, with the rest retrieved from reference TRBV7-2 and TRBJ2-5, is GAGVSQSPSNKVTEKGKDVELRCDPISGHTALYWYRQSLGQGLEFLIYFQGNSAPDKSGLPSDRFSAERTGGSVSTLTIQRTQQEDSAVYLCASSLKIGTAPRTQYFGPGTRLLVL.

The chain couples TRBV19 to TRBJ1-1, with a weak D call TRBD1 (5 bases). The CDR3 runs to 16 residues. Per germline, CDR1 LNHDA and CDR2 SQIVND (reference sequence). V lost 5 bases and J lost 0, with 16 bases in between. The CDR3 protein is CASSPGFLRMNTEAFF. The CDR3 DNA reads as TGTGCCAGTAGTCCAGGGTTTCTAAGAATGAACACTGAAGCTTTCTTT.

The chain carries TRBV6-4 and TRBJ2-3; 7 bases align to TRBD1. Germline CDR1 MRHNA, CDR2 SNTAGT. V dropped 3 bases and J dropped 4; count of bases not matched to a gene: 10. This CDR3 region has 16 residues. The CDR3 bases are TGTGCCAGCAGTGAGGCGACAGGGAGAGGATCAGATACGCAGTATTTT. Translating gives CASSEATGRGSDTQYF.

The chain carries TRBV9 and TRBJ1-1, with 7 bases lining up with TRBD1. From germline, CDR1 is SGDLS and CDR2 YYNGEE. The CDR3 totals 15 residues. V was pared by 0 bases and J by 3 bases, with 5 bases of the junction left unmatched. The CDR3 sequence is CASSVGGRGDTEAFF. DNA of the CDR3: TGTGCCAGCAGCGTAGGTGGCAGGGGGGACACTGAAGCTTTCTTT.

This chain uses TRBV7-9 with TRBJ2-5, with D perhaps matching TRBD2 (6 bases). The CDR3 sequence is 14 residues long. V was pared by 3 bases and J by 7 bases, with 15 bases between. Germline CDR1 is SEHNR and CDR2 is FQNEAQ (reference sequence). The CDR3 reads CASSFGGTKVTQYF. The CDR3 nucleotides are TGTGCCAGCAGCTTTGGAGGGACGAAGGTGACCCAGTACTTC.

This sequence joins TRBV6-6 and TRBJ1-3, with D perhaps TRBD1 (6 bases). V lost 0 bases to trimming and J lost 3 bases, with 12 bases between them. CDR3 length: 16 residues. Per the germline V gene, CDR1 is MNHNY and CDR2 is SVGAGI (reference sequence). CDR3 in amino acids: CASSYSQGQGGNTIYF. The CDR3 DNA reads TGTGCCAGCAGTTACTCTCAGGGACAAGGTGGAAACACCATATATTTT.

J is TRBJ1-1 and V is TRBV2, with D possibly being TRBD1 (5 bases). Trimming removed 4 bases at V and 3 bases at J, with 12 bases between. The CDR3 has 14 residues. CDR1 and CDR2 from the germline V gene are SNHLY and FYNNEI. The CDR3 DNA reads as TGTGCCAGCAGTGGACAGCTGGACCACACTGAAGCTTTCTTT. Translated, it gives CASSGQLDHTEAFF. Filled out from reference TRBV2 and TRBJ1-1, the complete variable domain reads EPEVTQTPSHQVTQMGQEVILRCVPISNHLYFYWYRQILGQKVEFLVSFYNNEISEKSEIFDDQFSVERPDGSNFTLKIRSTKLEDSAMYFCASSGQLDHTEAFFGQGTRLTVV.

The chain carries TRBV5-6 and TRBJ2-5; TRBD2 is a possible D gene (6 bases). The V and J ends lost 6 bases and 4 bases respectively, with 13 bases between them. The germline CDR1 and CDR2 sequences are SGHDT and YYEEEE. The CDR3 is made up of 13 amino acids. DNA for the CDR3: TGTGCCAGCATCTTTGGAGGGATAGAGACCCAGTACTTC. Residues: CASIFGGIETQYF. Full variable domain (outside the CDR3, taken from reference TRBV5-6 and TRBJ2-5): DAGVTQSPTHLIKTRGQQVTLRCSPKSGHDTVSWYQQALGQGPQFIFQYYEEEERQRGNFPDRFSGHQFPNYSSELNVNALLLGDSALYLCASIFGGIETQYFGPGTRLLVL.

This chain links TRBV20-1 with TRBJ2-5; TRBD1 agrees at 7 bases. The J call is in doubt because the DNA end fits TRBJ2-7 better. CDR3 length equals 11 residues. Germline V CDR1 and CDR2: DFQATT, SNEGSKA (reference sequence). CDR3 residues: CSARNRGEQYF. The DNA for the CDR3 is TGCAGTGCTAGAAACAGGGGCGAGCAGTACTTC.

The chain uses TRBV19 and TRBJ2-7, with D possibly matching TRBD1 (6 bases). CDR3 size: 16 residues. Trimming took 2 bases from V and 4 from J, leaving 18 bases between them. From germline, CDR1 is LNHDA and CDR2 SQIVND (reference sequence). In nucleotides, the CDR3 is TGTGCCAGTAGTATAAATTTTGGGGGCGGATTATACGAGCAGTACTTC. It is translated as CASSINFGGGLYEQYF.

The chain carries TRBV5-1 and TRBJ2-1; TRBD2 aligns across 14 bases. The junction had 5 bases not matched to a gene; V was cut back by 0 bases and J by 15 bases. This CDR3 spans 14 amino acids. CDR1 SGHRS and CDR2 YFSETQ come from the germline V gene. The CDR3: CASSLGGTSGSLFF. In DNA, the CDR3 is TGCGCCAGCAGCTTGGGTGGGACTAGCGGGAGTTTGTTCTTC.

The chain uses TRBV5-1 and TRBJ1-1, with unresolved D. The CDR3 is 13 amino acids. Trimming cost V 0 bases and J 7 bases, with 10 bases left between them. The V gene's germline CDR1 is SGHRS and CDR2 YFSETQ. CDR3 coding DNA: TGCGCCAGCAGCTTGGATCGTGGGAGTGAAGCTTTCTTT. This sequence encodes CASSLDRGSEAFF.

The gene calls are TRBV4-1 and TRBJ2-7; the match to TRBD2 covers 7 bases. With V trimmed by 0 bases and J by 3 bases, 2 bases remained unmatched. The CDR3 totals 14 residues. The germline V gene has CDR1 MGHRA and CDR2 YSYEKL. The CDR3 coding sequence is TGCGCCAGCAGCCAAGAAATAGCGGGCTACGAGCAGTACTTC. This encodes CASSQEIAGYEQYF.

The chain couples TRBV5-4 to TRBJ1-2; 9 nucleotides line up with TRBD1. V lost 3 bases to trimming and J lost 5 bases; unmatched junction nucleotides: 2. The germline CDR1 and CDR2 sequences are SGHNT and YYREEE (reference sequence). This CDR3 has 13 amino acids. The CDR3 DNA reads TGTGCCAGCAGCTACGGACAGGGGTATGGCTACACCTTC. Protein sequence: CASSYGQGYGYTF. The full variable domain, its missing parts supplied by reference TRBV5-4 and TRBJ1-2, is ETGVTQSPTHLIKTRGQQVTLRCSSQSGHNTVSWYQQALGQGPQFIFQYYREEENGRGNFPPRFSGLQFPNYSSELNVNALELDDSALYLCASSYGQGYGYTFGSGTRLTVV.

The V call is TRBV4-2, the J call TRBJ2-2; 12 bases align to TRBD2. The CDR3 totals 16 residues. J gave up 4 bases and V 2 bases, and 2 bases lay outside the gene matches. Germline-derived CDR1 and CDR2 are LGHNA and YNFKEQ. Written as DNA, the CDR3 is TGTGCCAGCAGCCAACGGACTAGCGGGATCACCGGGGAGCTGTTTTTT. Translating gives CASSQRTSGITGELFF.

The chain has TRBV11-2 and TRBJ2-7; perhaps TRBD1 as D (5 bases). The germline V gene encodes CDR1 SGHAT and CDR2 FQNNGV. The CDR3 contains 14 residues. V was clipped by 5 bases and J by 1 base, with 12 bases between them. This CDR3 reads CASSPLGPSYEQYF. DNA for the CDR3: TGTGCCAGCAGCCCCCTGGGGCCATCCTACGAGCAGTACTTC.

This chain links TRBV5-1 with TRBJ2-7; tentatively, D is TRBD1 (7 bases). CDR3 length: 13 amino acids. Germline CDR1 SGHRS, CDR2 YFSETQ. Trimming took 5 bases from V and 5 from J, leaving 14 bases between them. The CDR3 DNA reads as TGCGCCAGCAGGTCAGGGGGGTTCAACGAGCAGTACTTC. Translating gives CASRSGGFNEQYF.

The CDR3 DNA reads as TGTGCCAGCAGCTTAGGGGGGGGCTCCAAGAACTACGAGCAGTACTTC. This sequence encodes CASSLGGGSKNYEQYF. The J gene is TRBJ2-7, the V gene TRBV7-9; D is perhaps TRBD2 (7 bases). CDR3 size: 16 residues. From germline, CDR1 is SEHNR and CDR2 FQNEAQ (reference sequence). Trimming took off 1 base at V and 3 bases at J, with 16 bases between the two ends.

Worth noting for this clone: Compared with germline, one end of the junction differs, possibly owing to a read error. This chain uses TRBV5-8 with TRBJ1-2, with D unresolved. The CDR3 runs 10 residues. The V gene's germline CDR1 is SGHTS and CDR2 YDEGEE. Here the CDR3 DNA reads TGTGCCAGCAGCTTATCAATGGGCCCCTTC. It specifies CASSLSMGPF.